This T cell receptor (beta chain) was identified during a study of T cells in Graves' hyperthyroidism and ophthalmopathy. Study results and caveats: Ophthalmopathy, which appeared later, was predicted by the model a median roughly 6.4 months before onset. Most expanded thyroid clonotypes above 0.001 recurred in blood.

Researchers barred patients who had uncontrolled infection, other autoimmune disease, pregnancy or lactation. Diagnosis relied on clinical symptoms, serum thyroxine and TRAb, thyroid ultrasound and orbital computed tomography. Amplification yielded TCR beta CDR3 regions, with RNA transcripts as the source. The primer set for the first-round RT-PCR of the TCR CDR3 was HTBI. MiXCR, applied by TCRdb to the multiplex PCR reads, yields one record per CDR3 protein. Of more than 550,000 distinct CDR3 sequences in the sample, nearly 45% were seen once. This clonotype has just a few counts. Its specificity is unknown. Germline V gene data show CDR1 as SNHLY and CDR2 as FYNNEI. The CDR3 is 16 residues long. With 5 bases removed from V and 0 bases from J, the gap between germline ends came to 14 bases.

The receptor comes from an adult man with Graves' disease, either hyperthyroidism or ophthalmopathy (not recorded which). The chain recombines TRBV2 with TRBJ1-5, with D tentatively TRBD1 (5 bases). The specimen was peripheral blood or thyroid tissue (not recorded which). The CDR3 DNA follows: TGTGCCAGCAGTTATGGTGGGACGGATAGCAATCAGCCCCAGCATTTT. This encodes CASSYGGTDSNQPQHF. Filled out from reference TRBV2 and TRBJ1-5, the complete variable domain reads EPEVTQTPSHQVTQMGQEVILRCVPISNHLYFYWYRQILGQKVEFLVSFYNNEISEKSEIFDDQFSVERPDGSNFTLKIRSTKLEDSAMYFCASSYGGTDSNQPQHFGDGTRLSIL.